This T cell receptor beta chain was observed in a study of cytomegalovirus exposure and HLA in healthy donors. The CDR3 totals 13 residues. Germline CDR1 and CDR2: SEHNR and FQNEAQ (reference sequence). A multiplex PCR was run with 60 Vbeta primers and 13 Jbeta primers. Some clones are missing from TCRdb's copy, which holds only in-frame ones; the method was immunoSEQ multiplex PCR. The sample lists about 160,000 clones, roughly 77% occurring once. Points on this clone: The junction and the germline gene differ at one end; a read error may be behind it.

The rearrangement links TRBV7-9 to TRBJ2-3; possibly TRBD1 for D (6 bases). The sample consisted of PBMCs. The sequence came from a woman in her 50s in good health and CMV-seropositive. The CDR3 is CSSRRTGTDTQYF. The CDR3 DNA is TGTTCCAGCAGACGGACAGGCACAGATACGCAGTATTTT.